Listed here is a single TCR beta chain. What it recognizes is unknown. After constant-region reverse-primer amplification, full-length variable regions underwent semi-nested PCR with Nested Universal Primer A. Via MiXCR, TCRdb re-called the 5' RACE reads, giving one row per CDR3 protein. The sample shows roughly 64,000 distinct CDR3 sequences, about 20% of them seen only once. The V end lost 7 bases, the J end lost 5 bases, and 14 bases lay between the germline ends. The CDR3 totals 13 residues. CDR1 is MNHEY and CDR2 is SVGEGT in the germline V gene. General study results and limits: In terms of TCR gene usage, tumor memory CD4+ T cells clustered together with blood and lymph node memory CD4+ cells, as well as with lymph node naive CD4+ cells. The larger-cohort validation was restricted to a single TCR beta V-J rearrangement rather than whole repertoires.

The clonotype was recovered from a female donor with breast cancer. The V and J genes are TRBV6-2 or TRBV6-3 and TRBJ2-5; D remains unclear. Sample: memory CD4+ T cells sorted from a lymph node. Indicated subset: memory CD4+ T cells, CD4+CD45RO+CD25-. As DNA, the CDR3 is TGTGCCAGCAAGGCCCCAGACGGGGAGACCCAGTACTTC. Amino acid sequence: CASKAPDGETQYF.